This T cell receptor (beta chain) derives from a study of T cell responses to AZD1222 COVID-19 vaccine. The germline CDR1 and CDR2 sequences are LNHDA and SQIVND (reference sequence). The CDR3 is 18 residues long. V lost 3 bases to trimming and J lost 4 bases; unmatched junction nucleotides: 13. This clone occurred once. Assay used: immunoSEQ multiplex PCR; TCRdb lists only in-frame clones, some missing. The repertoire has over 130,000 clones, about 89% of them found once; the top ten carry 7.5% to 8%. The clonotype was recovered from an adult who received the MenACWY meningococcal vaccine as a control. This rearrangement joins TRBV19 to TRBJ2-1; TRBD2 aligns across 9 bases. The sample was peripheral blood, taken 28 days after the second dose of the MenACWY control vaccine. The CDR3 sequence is CASSISSSGRGGYNEQFF. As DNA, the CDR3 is TGTGCCAGTAGTATCTCGAGTAGCGGGAGAGGTGGGTACAATGAGCAGTTCTTC.